This passage covers 27 T cell receptor beta chains from one sample sequenced in a study of blood T cell repertoires in COVID-19. Method: immunoSEQ multiplex PCR; TCRdb's copy keeps in-frame clones and lacks some. Of around 100,000 clones in the sample, roughly nine tenths were seen once. Sequencing was performed on peripheral blood. These TCRs come from a woman aged 80 or over in a cohort sampled during active COVID-19.

V usage is TRBV5-5 and J usage is TRBJ1-5; D uncertain. V was pared by 1 base and J by 1 base, with 9 bases between. The CDR3 is 15 amino acids. CDR1 SGHKS and CDR2 YYEKEE come from the germline V gene (reference sequence). The CDR3 is CASSLTGNSNQPQHF. As DNA, the CDR3 is TGTGCCAGCAGCTTGACGGGGAACAGCAATCAGCCCCAGCATTTT.

The rearrangement uses TRBV12-3 or TRBV12-4 and TRBJ2-7; TRBD1 matches 7 bases. The CDR3 has 13 amino acids. V shed 5 bases and J 3 bases; nucleotides not matched to a gene: 4. The CDR3 region is CASSGRGIYEQYF. The CDR3 DNA is TGTGCCAGCAGTGGCAGGGGGATCTACGAGCAGTACTTC.

The V call is TRBV30, the J call TRBJ1-3; TRBD1 matches 8 bases. This CDR3 contains 15 residues. CDR1 GTSNPN and CDR2 SVGIG come from the germline V gene (reference sequence). V lost 2 bases and J lost 4; bases outside the gene matches: 7. This CDR3 reads CAWSNRGTAGNTIYF. The CDR3 nucleotides read TGTGCCTGGAGTAACAGGGGGACAGCGGGAAACACCATATATTTT.

This chain joins TRBV24-1 and TRBJ2-2; 10 nucleotides line up with TRBD2. CDR3 length equals 14 residues. Germline CDR1 is KGHDR and CDR2 is SFDVKD. Unmatched junction bases numbered 7, after V lost 9 bases and J lost 7 bases. CDR3 in DNA: TGTGCCACCTCCCTAGCGGGAGAGATCGGGGAGCTGTTTTTT. Its protein product is CATSLAGEIGELFF.

The chain links TRBV18 to TRBJ1-1, with 11 bases identical to TRBD1. The CDR3 is 15 residues long. Trimming removed 3 bases from V and 3 bases from J; junction bases left unmatched: 3. Germline V CDR1 and CDR2: KGHSH, LQKENI. The CDR3: CASSPLGQGDTEAFF. In DNA form, the CDR3 reads TGTGCCAGCTCACCGTTGGGACAGGGGGACACTGAAGCTTTCTTT.

The rearrangement joins TRBV3-1 (or the pseudogene TRBV3-2) to TRBJ1-3; possible D gene TRBD1, 5 bases. The V and J ends lost 0 bases and 0 bases respectively, with 15 bases between them. The CDR3 loop spans 18 amino acids. The V gene's germline CDR1 is LGHDT and CDR2 YNNKEL (reference sequence). CDR3 DNA sequence: TGTGCCAGCAGCCAAGATCGGGGAGGGGTGAGCTCTGGAAACACCATATATTTT. It yields the protein CASSQDRGGVSSGNTIYF.

This rearrangement joins TRBV28 to TRBJ2-7; TRBD1 matches 9 bases. CDR1 is MDHEN, CDR2 SYDVKM, per germline. CDR3 size: 14 residues. Unmatched junction bases numbered 4, after V lost 5 bases and J lost 2 bases. This chain's CDR3 is CASSPGQGTYEQYF. Written as DNA, the CDR3 is TGTGCCAGCAGTCCGGGACAGGGCACCTACGAGCAGTACTTC.

This clone was counted a single time. The genes are TRBV21-1 and TRBJ1-5. TRBV21-1 is a documented pseudogene. CDR3 length equals 15 residues. This chain's CDR3 is CASSKTRPINQPQHF. CDR3 nucleotides: TGTGCCAGCAGCAAAACTCGCCCTATCAATCAGCCCCAGCATTTT.

A single count supports this clone. The genes are TRBV9 and TRBJ1-2; 7 nucleotides match TRBD1. V lost 3 bases, J lost 8 bases, and 7 bases stayed unmatched. The length of the CDR3 is 13 residues. The V gene's germline CDR1 is SGDLS and CDR2 YYNGEE. CDR3 nucleotide sequence: TGTGCCAGCAGCGAGGGGGCAAGGATAGGCTACACCTTC. It specifies CASSEGARIGYTF. The variable domain in full, with the rest retrieved from reference TRBV9 and TRBJ1-2, is DSGVTQTPKHLITATGQRVTLRCSPRSGDLSVYWYQQSLDQGLQFLIQYYNGEERAKGNILERFSAQQFPDLHSELNLSSLELGDSALYFCASSEGARIGYTFGSGTRLTVV.

The V and J genes are TRBV2 and TRBJ1-4; TRBD1 matches 9 bases. Germline CDR1 reads SNHLY; CDR2 reads FYNNEI. V was pared by 5 bases and J by 5 bases, with 3 bases of the junction left unmatched. The CDR3 contains 14 residues. CDR3 nucleotides: TGTGCCAGCAGTCGGGACAGGGCGAATGAAAAACTGTTTTTT. Its translation is CASSRDRANEKLFF.

This rearrangement joins TRBV6-5 to TRBJ2-3; a possible D gene is TRBD2 (6 bases). The CDR3 length is 13 residues. V was trimmed by 4 bases and J by 6 bases, leaving 11 bases between them. The germline CDR1 and CDR2 sequences are MNHEY and SVGAGI. For the CDR3, the DNA is TGTGCCAGCAGTTTCCCTGGGGGGGATACGCAGTATTTT. As protein: CASSFPGGDTQYF.

The V gene is TRBV18, the J gene TRBJ1-2; D gene ambiguous. Germline-derived CDR1 and CDR2 are KGHSH and LQKENI. V lost 3 bases and J 8 bases, leaving 19 bases between the germline ends. The CDR3 runs 15 residues. The CDR3 nucleotides read TGTGCCAGCTCACCCGGGTGGAGGGATTGGCAGGGCTACACCTTC. It encodes CASSPGWRDWQGYTF.

The genes are TRBV27 and TRBJ1-6, with 9 bases matching TRBD1. V was pared by 4 bases and J by 7 bases, with 11 bases of the junction left unmatched. CDR1 is MNHEY and CDR2 is SMNVEV in the germline V gene (reference sequence). CDR3 size: 17 residues. This CDR3 is CASSYAGTGRSNSPLHF. In DNA, the CDR3 is TGTGCCAGCAGTTACGCCGGGACAGGGAGAAGCAATTCACCCCTCCACTTT.

J is TRBJ2-7 and V is TRBV18; 7 bases agree with TRBD1. Germline CDR1 reads KGHSH; CDR2 reads LQKENI. V was clipped by 1 base and J by 7 bases; unmatched bases: 10. CDR3 size: 15 residues. CDR3: CASSPLSGTAIEQYF. The CDR3 DNA reads as TGTGCCAGCTCACCACTCTCCGGGACAGCTATAGAGCAGTACTTC.

This clone came up a few times. This chain joins TRBV7-6 and TRBJ2-5, with 8 bases lining up with TRBD2. The ends lost 5 bases at V and 4 bases at J; junction bases unmatched: 12. This CDR3 spans 16 amino acids. Germline lookup yields CDR1 SGHVS and CDR2 FNYEAQ. The CDR3 nucleotides read TGTGCCAGCAGCCAACGGGGACTAGGATCAGGAGAGACCCAGTACTTC. Encoded protein: CASSQRGLGSGETQYF.

The CDR3 spells CASSYPGTPSYEQYF. For the CDR3, the DNA is TGTGCCAGCAGCTACCCCGGGACACCCTCCTACGAGCAGTACTTC. The genes are TRBV21-1 and TRBJ2-7; TRBD1, the table's D call, lacks a check against the DNA. TRBV21-1 is a pseudogene. CDR3 length: 15 amino acids.

This chain joins TRBV6-6 and TRBJ2-1; TRBD2 matches at 12 bases. After removal of 3 bases from V and 7 bases from J, the junction contained 7 bases not matched to a gene. CDR1 and CDR2 from the germline V gene are MNHNY and SVGAGI (reference sequence). CDR3 length: 16 residues. The CDR3, as DNA: TGTGCCAGCAGTTATGTACTAGCGGGAGGTGGGAATGAGCAGTTCTTC. This codes for CASSYVLAGGGNEQFF.

This rearrangement joins TRBV11-2 to TRBJ2-7; D is unclear. The V gene lost 4 bases and the J gene lost 1 base, with 11 bases spanning the gap. The CDR3 is made up of 14 amino acids. Germline lookup yields CDR1 SGHAT and CDR2 FQNNGV. The CDR3 nucleotides are TGTGCCAGCAGCTCCCTAACCGTTTCCTACGAGCAGTACTTC. This codes for CASSSLTVSYEQYF.

The chain links TRBV27 to TRBJ1-3, with D possibly TRBD1 on 6 matching bases. CDR1 and CDR2 from the germline V gene are MNHEY and SMNVEV (reference sequence). The CDR3 extends over 17 amino acids. V lost 5 bases and J lost 0, with 17 bases in between. CDR3 DNA: TGTGCCAGCAGTGGTTTGGGACAAACGTTCTCTGGAAACACCATATATTTT. It codes for CASSGLGQTFSGNTIYF.

The CDR3 DNA is TGCGCCAGCAGCCAAGAATCCCAGGGGAGTGGCTACGAGCAGTACTTC. Its translation: CASSQESQGSGYEQYF. This rearrangement joins TRBV4-1 to TRBJ2-7, with D tentatively TRBD1 (6 bases). Trimming stripped 0 bases from V and 3 bases from J, with 15 bases between. The CDR3 is 16 residues long. Germline CDR1 is MGHRA and CDR2 is YSYEKL.

V usage is TRBV6-5 and J usage is TRBJ2-7; no reliable D call. The CDR3 spans 14 residues. V lost 4 bases and J lost 3, with 13 bases in between. CDR1 and CDR2 (germline): MNHEY, SVGAGI. In nucleotides, the CDR3 is TGTGCCAGCAGTTCCACCCGAAACAGCTACGAGCAGTACTTC. Its translation: CASSSTRNSYEQYF.

This rearrangement joins TRBV12-3 or TRBV12-4 to TRBJ1-2, with 7 nucleotides matching TRBD1. V trimming: 8 bases; J trimming: 4 bases; junction bases outside the gene matches: 7. This CDR3 has 13 residues. The CDR3 DNA reads TGTGCCAGCGACAGGGATGTCCTCTATGGCTACACCTTC. This sequence encodes CASDRDVLYGYTF.

V is TRBV10-3 and J is TRBJ2-7, with 12 bases lining up with TRBD2. CDR3 length: 16 residues. Trimming at V came to 3 bases and at J to 0 bases, leaving 3 bases not matched to a gene. Germline-derived CDR1 and CDR2 are ENHRY and SYGVKD. CDR3 sequence: CAISEGLAGNSYEQYF. The CDR3, as DNA: TGTGCCATCAGTGAAGGACTAGCGGGGAACTCCTACGAGCAGTACTTC.

In its sample, this clone was seen once. The V call is TRBV5-6, the J call TRBJ2-1; D is possibly TRBD2 (5 bases). The V gene's germline CDR1 is SGHDT and CDR2 YYEEEE. V lost 3 bases to trimming and J lost 6 bases, with 22 bases between them. CDR3 length equals 17 residues. The DNA of the CDR3 is TGTGCCAGCAGCTCCGCGGGTCTGTCCCAGATCCTCAATGAGCAGTTCTTC. It translates to CASSSAGLSQILNEQFF.

The chain employs TRBV7-9 and TRBJ1-5; 7 bases are shared with TRBD1. CDR3 length: 16 residues. In germline, CDR1 is SEHNR, CDR2 FQNEAQ (reference sequence). Trimming took 4 bases from V and 4 from J; bases not matched to a gene: 10. This chain's CDR3 is CASSSGLGQRNQPQHF. The CDR3 DNA is TGTGCCAGCAGCTCGGGGTTGGGACAGCGGAATCAGCCCCAGCATTTT.

The V and J genes are TRBV3-1 (or the pseudogene TRBV3-2) and TRBJ1-5; a weak D match, TRBD1 (5 bases). CDR3 length equals 16 residues. V was clipped by 3 bases and J by 0 bases, with 12 bases between them. Germline lookup yields CDR1 LGHDT and CDR2 YNNKEL (reference sequence). CDR3 nucleotides: TGTGCCAGCAGCCAGGGGCGGGGCTCTAGCAATCAGCCCCAGCATTTT. Translation: CASSQGRGSSNQPQHF.

This clone was seen a handful of times. The chain has TRBV4-2 and TRBJ2-5; 9 bases map to TRBD2. Germline assignment: CDR1 LGHNA and CDR2 YNFKEQ. Trimming at V came to 0 bases and at J to 5 bases, leaving 4 bases not matched to a gene. The CDR3 is 15 residues long. The CDR3 here is CASSQEMRGGETQYF. The CDR3 nucleotides are TGTGCCAGCAGCCAAGAGATGCGGGGGGGTGAGACCCAGTACTTC.